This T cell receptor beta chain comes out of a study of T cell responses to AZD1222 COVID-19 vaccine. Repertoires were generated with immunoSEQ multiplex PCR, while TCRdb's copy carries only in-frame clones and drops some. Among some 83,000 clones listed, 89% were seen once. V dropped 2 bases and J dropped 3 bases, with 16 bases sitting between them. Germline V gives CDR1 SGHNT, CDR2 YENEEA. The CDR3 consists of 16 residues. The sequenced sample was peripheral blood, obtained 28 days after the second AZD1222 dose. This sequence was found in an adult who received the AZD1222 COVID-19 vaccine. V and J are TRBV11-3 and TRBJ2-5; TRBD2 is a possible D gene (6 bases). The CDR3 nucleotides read TGTGCCAGCAGCTTAACCGTACGGGTAGCGGAAGAGACCCAGTACTTC. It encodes CASSLTVRVAEETQYF.